This passage covers 9 T cell receptor beta chains from one sample sequenced in a study of blood T cell repertoires in COVID-19. The data were produced by immunoSEQ multiplex PCR, yet TCRdb's version contains in-frame clones alone and is incomplete. The sample includes about 490,000 clones, 75% to 90% seen only once; the top ten take approximately 2.9%. The specimen was peripheral blood. These TCRs come from a human donor in a cohort sampled during active COVID-19.

This clone came up once. V and J are TRBV6-2 or TRBV6-3 and TRBJ2-3; D gene ambiguous. Germline CDR1 reads MNHEY; CDR2 reads SVGEGT. The germline V and J ends were trimmed by 2 bases and 6 bases, with 12 bases remaining between them. The CDR3 extends over 14 amino acids. The CDR3 coding sequence is TGTGCCAGCAGTTACGTGGCGTCGGGTGATACGCAGTATTTT. Translated: CASSYVASGDTQYF.

This clone was counted a few times. This chain links TRBV30 with TRBJ1-1; 9 nucleotides line up with TRBD1. V shed 2 bases, J shed 4 bases, and the junction held 5 bases outside the gene matches. The germline V gene has CDR1 GTSNPN and CDR2 SVGIG (reference sequence). This CDR3 has 14 amino acids. The CDR3 protein is CAWSPGTGLTEAFF. The CDR3 region has the DNA TGTGCCTGGAGTCCCGGGACAGGGCTCACTGAAGCTTTCTTT.

This rearrangement joins TRBV7-8 to TRBJ1-2, with D perhaps matching TRBD1 (5 bases). Trimming cost V 2 bases and J 3 bases, with 10 bases left between them. Germline V gene data show CDR1 as SGHVS and CDR2 as FQNEAQ. The length of the CDR3 is 14 residues. CDR3 region: CASSLSGLDYGYTF. CDR3 bases: TGTGCCAGCAGCTTATCAGGGCTGGACTATGGCTACACCTTC.

The chain has TRBV19 and TRBJ2-1; 11 positions agree with TRBD2. Trimming at V came to 5 bases and at J to 6 bases, leaving 9 bases not matched to a gene. Per the germline V gene, CDR1 is LNHDA and CDR2 is SQIVND (reference sequence). CDR3 length: 16 residues. The CDR3 coding sequence is TGTGCCAGTAGTGTCCTTACTAGCGGGAGAGGCAATGAGCAGTTCTTC. Its protein is CASSVLTSGRGNEQFF. Full variable domain (missing parts from reference TRBV19 and TRBJ2-1): DGGITQSPKYLFRKEGQNVTLSCEQNLNHDAMYWYRQDPGQGLRLIYYSQIVNDFQKGDIAEGYSVSREKKESFPLTVTSAQKNPTAFYLCASSVLTSGRGNEQFFGPGTRLTVL.

The CDR3 DNA reads as TGTGCCAGCAGCCTCCGGGGGACCGCTAATTCACCCCTCCACTTT. It encodes CASSLRGTANSPLHF. The chain couples TRBV7-3 to TRBJ1-6; possibly TRBD1 for D (5 bases). The CDR3 is 15 amino acids. Trimming took off 5 bases at V and 6 bases at J, with 14 bases between the two ends. CDR1 SGHTA and CDR2 FQGTGA come from the germline V gene. The full variable domain, its missing parts supplied by reference TRBV7-3 and TRBJ1-6, is GAGVSQTPSNKVTEKGKYVELRCDPISGHTALYWYRQSLGQGPEFLIYFQGTGAADDSGLPNDRFFAVRPEGSVSTLKIQRTERGDSAVYLCASSLRGTANSPLHFGNGTRLTVT.

The rearrangement links TRBV27 to TRBJ1-5, with 12 bases identical to TRBD1. V shed 6 bases, J shed 6 bases, and the junction held 3 bases outside the gene matches. This CDR3 contains 14 residues. Germline V gene sequence: CDR1 MNHEY, CDR2 SMNVEV (reference sequence). The CDR3 sequence: CASRGQGATQPQHF. The DNA of the CDR3 is TGTGCCAGCAGGGGACAGGGGGCGACTCAGCCCCAGCATTTT.

V is TRBV6-5 and J is TRBJ2-7; 14 nucleotides agree with TRBD2. V gave up 10 bases and J gave up 6 bases; unmatched junction bases: 8. CDR3 length: 14 amino acids. Germline CDR1 is MNHEY and CDR2 is SVGAGI. Here the CDR3 reads CATQGLAGVREQYF. CDR3 coding DNA: TGTGCCACACAGGGACTAGCGGGAGTACGCGAGCAGTACTTC.

The chain joins TRBV10-3 to TRBJ2-3, with a tentative D call TRBD2 (5 bases). The length of the CDR3 is 17 residues. V was trimmed by 3 bases and J by 1 base, leaving 17 bases between them. Germline CDR1 is ENHRY and CDR2 is SYGVKD. The CDR3 DNA reads as TGTGCCATCAGTGAAGTCGAGGGAGTTGGGGGCACAGATACGCAGTATTTT. Protein sequence: CAISEVEGVGGTDTQYF.

With regard to this clone: A much larger clone is a single base away; this may be a read error. This chain uses TRBV13 with TRBJ1-1, with D perhaps matching TRBD1 (6 bases). Trimming removed 5 bases from V and 1 base from J, with 8 bases in between. The germline gives CDR1 PRHDT, CDR2 FYEKMQ (reference sequence). CDR3 size: 13 residues. The CDR3 spells CASSRDKNTEAFF. In DNA, the CDR3 is TGTGCCAGCAGCCGGGACAAGAACACTGAAGCTTTCTTT.